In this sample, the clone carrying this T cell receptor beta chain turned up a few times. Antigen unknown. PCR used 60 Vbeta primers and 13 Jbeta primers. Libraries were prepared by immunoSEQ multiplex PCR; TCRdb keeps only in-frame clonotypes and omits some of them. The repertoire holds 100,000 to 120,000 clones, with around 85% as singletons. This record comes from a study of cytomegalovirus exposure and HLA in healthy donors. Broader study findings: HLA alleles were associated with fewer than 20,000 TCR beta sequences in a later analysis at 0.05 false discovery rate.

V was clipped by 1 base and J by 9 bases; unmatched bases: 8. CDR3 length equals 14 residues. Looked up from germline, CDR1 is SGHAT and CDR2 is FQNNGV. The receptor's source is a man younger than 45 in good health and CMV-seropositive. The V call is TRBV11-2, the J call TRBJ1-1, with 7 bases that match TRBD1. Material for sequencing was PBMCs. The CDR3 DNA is TGTGCCAGCAGCTTAGGATCGACAGGGATGCAAGCTTTCTTT. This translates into CASSLGSTGMQAFF. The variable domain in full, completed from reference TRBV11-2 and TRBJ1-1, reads EAGVAQSPRYKIIEKRQSVAFWCNPISGHATLYWYQQILGQGPKLLIQFQNNGVVDDSQLPKDRFSAERLKGVDSTLKIQPAKLEDSAVYLCASSLGSTGMQAFFGQGTRLTVV.